This TCR beta chain was recorded in a study of T cell responses to AZD1222 COVID-19 vaccine. Background on the study: Timing groups of about 4 and about 12 weeks for second doses were pooled.

V lost 3 bases to trimming and J lost 5 bases, with 8 bases between them. This CDR3 comprises 12 residues. Germline V gene data show CDR1 as MDHEN and CDR2 as SYDVKM. The study, taken as a whole, reports: Spike as a whole was targeted by vaccine-associated CD4 TCRs, dominant at 160-218 and 743-854. Among the donors, most were white British and more were female, and clonal diversity was possibly underestimated. Baseline serostatus was positive in only six AZD1222 recipients.

This table comes from immunoSEQ multiplex PCR, and its TCRdb copy is limited to in-frame clones, with some not included. The sample yields around 180,000 clones, 80% to 95% seen once. A remark on this clone: Its antigen is currently unknown.

The chain is built from TRBV28 and TRBJ2-7; tentative D call: TRBD1 (5 bases). Sequences were derived from peripheral blood, sampled on day 0 of AZD1222 vaccination. This clonotype was sampled from an adult in good health. This CDR3 reads CASSFQGHEQYV. CDR3 bases: TGTGCCAGCAGTTTTCAGGGTCACGAGCAGTACGTC.